A single sample is the source of the 13 T cell receptor beta chains below, sequenced in a study of blood T cell repertoires in COVID-19. The method was immunoSEQ multiplex PCR; TCRdb's version includes in-frame clones alone and lacks a portion of them. The sample consists of about 160,000 clones, about 86% of them appearing once. Sequencing was done on a sample of peripheral blood. The receptor source for this set is a woman in her seventies with COVID-19, enrolled during active disease.

This chain connects TRBV7-9 to TRBJ2-1; 9 positions match TRBD2. With V trimmed by 4 bases and J by 3 bases, 7 bases remained unmatched. CDR1 is SEHNR and CDR2 is FQNEAQ in the germline V gene (reference sequence). The CDR3 covers 16 residues. The CDR3 region is CASSYSGGDRYNEQFF. CDR3 coding DNA: TGTGCCAGCAGCTATAGCGGGGGCGATCGCTACAATGAGCAGTTCTTC.

This clone occurred a few times. The CDR3 DNA is TGTGCCAGCAGACCCACAGGGGGCGGTGAGCAGTACTTC. Its protein is CASRPTGGGEQYF. V and J are TRBV7-6 and TRBJ2-7, with 9 bases that match TRBD1. Germline V gene lookup returns CDR1 SGHVS and CDR2 FNYEAQ. This CDR3 has 13 residues. J lost 7 bases, V lost 6 bases, and 7 bases had no gene match. Combining the CDR3 with reference TRBV7-6 and TRBJ2-7 gives the whole variable domain GAGVSQSPRYKVTKRGQDVALRCDPISGHVSLYWYRQALGQGPEFLTYFNYEAQQDKSGLPNDRFSAERPEGSISTLTIQRTEQRDSAMYRCASRPTGGGEQYFGPGTRLTVT.

The chain is built from TRBV4-1 and TRBJ1-1; the D is unclear. CDR1 and CDR2 (germline): MGHRA, YSYEKL. V was pared by 0 bases and J by 0 bases, with 11 bases between. This CDR3 contains 16 residues. This CDR3 is CASSQDQAVLNTEAFF. CDR3 bases: TGCGCCAGCAGCCAAGATCAGGCAGTCCTGAACACTGAAGCTTTCTTT.

Here the CDR3 DNA reads TGTGCCAGCAGCTACTCTGGGGCCAACGTCCTGACTTTC. Its protein is CASSYSGANVLTF. The rearrangement joins TRBV12-3 or TRBV12-4 to TRBJ2-6, with no clear D. This CDR3 comprises 13 residues. The V and J ends lost 6 bases and 0 bases respectively, with 3 bases between them.

This clone was counted once. The J gene is TRBJ2-7, the V gene TRBV28; 7 bases line up with TRBD1. The CDR3 length is 17 residues. Germline lookup yields CDR1 MDHEN and CDR2 SYDVKM. After removal of 5 bases from V and 4 bases from J, the junction contained 17 bases not matched to a gene. CDR3 sequence reads: CASSGEKGAIRRYEQYF. For the CDR3, the DNA is TGTGCCAGCAGTGGGGAGAAGGGGGCCATTAGAAGGTACGAGCAGTACTTC.

The J gene is TRBJ1-1, the V gene TRBV6-1; 8 positions agree with TRBD1. The V gene's germline CDR1 is MNHNS and CDR2 SASEGT. This CDR3 spans 13 amino acids. The J segment lost 1 base and the V segment lost 6 bases, leaving 1 base of the junction unmatched. DNA for the CDR3: TGTGCCAGCAGGACAGGGGCGAACACTGAAGCTTTCTTT. This codes for CASRTGANTEAFF.

The chain recombines TRBV7-9 with TRBJ2-7, with TRBD2 matching over 9 bases. CDR3 size: 12 residues. Losses at the gene ends were 10 bases for V and 4 bases for J; bases not matched to a gene: 5. CDR1 is SEHNR and CDR2 is FQNEAQ in the germline V gene (reference sequence). As DNA, the CDR3 is TGTGCCACCTCCAGCGGGGGGTACGAGCAGTACTTC. Translating gives CATSSGGYEQYF. The full variable domain, with the rest looked up from reference TRBV7-9 and TRBJ2-7, is DTGVSQNPRHKITKRGQNVTFRCDPISEHNRLYWYRQTLGQGPEFLTYFQNEAQLEKSRLLSDRFSAERPKGSFSTLEIQRTEQGDSAMYLCATSSGGYEQYFGPGTRLTVT.

CDR3 residues: CASSNRETGDGYTF. The DNA for the CDR3 is TGTGCCAGTAGTAACCGGGAGACCGGGGACGGCTACACCTTC. This rearrangement joins TRBV19 to TRBJ1-2, with D tentatively TRBD1 (5 bases). The CDR3 has 14 amino acids. V dropped 4 bases and J dropped 8 bases, with 17 bases sitting between them. The germline gives CDR1 LNHDA, CDR2 SQIVND (reference sequence).

Here the CDR3 reads CASGGQGETQYF. CDR3 coding DNA: TGTGCCAGCGGCGGCCAGGGAGAGACCCAGTACTTC. This rearrangement joins TRBV7-9 to TRBJ2-5; TRBD1 might be the D (5 bases). The germline V and J ends were trimmed by 8 bases and 4 bases, with 11 bases remaining between them. The CDR3 extends over 12 amino acids. Germline CDR1 SEHNR, CDR2 FQNEAQ (reference sequence). Based on the CDR3 plus reference TRBV7-9 and TRBJ2-5, the full variable domain is DTGVSQNPRHKITKRGQNVTFRCDPISEHNRLYWYRQTLGQGPEFLTYFQNEAQLEKSRLLSDRFSAERPKGSFSTLEIQRTEQGDSAMYLCASGGQGETQYFGPGTRLLVL.

The V gene is TRBV5-4, the J gene TRBJ2-3; the match to TRBD1 covers 10 bases. Germline CDR1 SGHNT, CDR2 YYREEE (reference sequence). V was pared by 3 bases and J by 3 bases, with 7 bases of the junction left unmatched. The CDR3 extends over 16 amino acids. The chain's CDR3 is CASSSKTGQGTDTQYF. The DNA for the CDR3 is TGTGCCAGCAGCTCCAAGACGGGACAGGGGACAGATACGCAGTATTTT.

J is TRBJ2-7 and V is TRBV7-9, with a possible D match to TRBD1 (6 bases). CDR1 is SEHNR, CDR2 FQNEAQ, per germline (reference sequence). V shed 1 base and J shed 4 bases, with 17 bases lying between them. This CDR3 spans 16 amino acids. The DNA for the CDR3 is TGTGCCAGCAGCTTAGGGGTAAATGGACAGCTTTACGAGCAGTACTTC. Its protein is CASSLGVNGQLYEQYF.

V gene TRBV13 combines with J gene TRBJ2-1, with 11 bases lining up with TRBD2. Trimming removed 3 bases from V and 4 bases from J; junction bases left unmatched: 2. The CDR3 is 15 amino acids. The germline V gene encodes CDR1 PRHDT and CDR2 FYEKMQ (reference sequence). DNA for the CDR3: TGTGCCAGCAGCTTTAGCGGGGGGGCTTACAATGAGCAGTTCTTC. As protein: CASSFSGGAYNEQFF.

The CDR3 loop reads CASSFQGYGYTF. For the CDR3, the DNA is TGTGCCAGCAGTTTCCAGGGTTATGGCTACACCTTC. The J gene is TRBJ1-2, the V gene TRBV12-3 or TRBV12-4, with D possibly matching TRBD1 (5 bases). Trimming took 3 bases from V and 5 from J, leaving 7 bases between them. The CDR3 runs to 12 residues.